The 9 T cell receptor beta chains below come from one sample, sequenced in a study of CD8 T cells in Susac syndrome. Random hexamers primed reverse transcription of about 0.5 to 1 ug RNA. TCRdb fed the immunoSEQ multiplex PCR reads into MiXCR, producing one record per CDR3 protein. The sample yields about 22,000 distinct CDR3 sequences, 85% to 95% seen once. Sample: CD8+ T cells from PBMCs. Receptors were obtained from a human donor in good health.

The chain joins TRBV6-5 to TRBJ1-2, with D perhaps matching TRBD1 (5 bases). CDR1 is MNHEY and CDR2 is SVGAGI in the germline V gene. The CDR3 runs 13 residues. With 4 bases removed from V and 4 bases from J, the gap between germline ends came to 10 bases. The DNA for the CDR3 is TGTGCCAGCAGTTCGCAGGGTTCCTATGGCTACACCTTC. It encodes CASSSQGSYGYTF.

The CDR3 bases are TGTGCCAGCAGCTTGCCTGATCAGCCCCAGCATTTT. It specifies CASSLPDQPQHF. The chain uses TRBV7-9 and TRBJ1-5; D not resolved. The CDR3 totals 12 residues. The germline V gene has CDR1 SEHNR and CDR2 FQNEAQ (reference sequence). The V and J ends lost 3 bases and 5 bases respectively, with 5 bases between them. Complete variable domain (other parts from reference TRBV7-9 and TRBJ1-5): DTGVSQNPRHKITKRGQNVTFRCDPISEHNRLYWYRQTLGQGPEFLTYFQNEAQLEKSRLLSDRFSAERPKGSFSTLEIQRTEQGDSAMYLCASSLPDQPQHFGDGTRLSIL.

This clonotype was recorded only once. Mismatch with germline at one junction end may stem from a read error. The CDR3 here is CASSLAPDSTGTQYF. The CDR3 nucleotides are TGCGCCAGCAGCTTGGCCCCGGATTCAACAGGTACGCAGTATTTT. The chain is built from TRBV5-1 and TRBJ2-3; TRBD1 is a possible D gene (5 bases). The CDR3 spans 15 residues. Germline V gives CDR1 SGHRS, CDR2 YFSETQ.

This clonotype appeared once. CDR3 coding DNA: TGTGCCAGCAGTTACTTCAGGACAGGGGGACCCTCCTACGAGCAGTACTTC. This encodes CASSYFRTGGPSYEQYF. The chain is built from TRBV6-2 or TRBV6-3 and TRBJ2-7, with 10 bases fitting TRBD1. The CDR3 is made up of 17 amino acids. The V gene end was trimmed by 1 base and the J gene end by 0 bases; junction bases not matched to a gene: 6. Germline lookup yields CDR1 MNHEY and CDR2 SVGEGT.

The chain employs TRBV23-1 and TRBJ1-6, with a tentative D call TRBD1 (5 bases). TRBV23-1 is an ORF, with its function uncertain. The CDR3 has 16 amino acids. The V gene lost 4 bases and the J gene lost 12 bases, with 22 bases spanning the gap. CDR3 protein: CASSLNSGTESLPLHF. CDR3 nucleotides: TGCGCCAGCAGTCTTAATTCCGGGACCGAATCCTTACCCCTCCACTTT.

This clonotype was found once. The chain joins TRBV27 to TRBJ2-6; D is uncertain. Germline V gene data show CDR1 as MNHEY and CDR2 as SMNVEV (reference sequence). V was clipped by 6 bases and J by 0 bases, with 6 bases between them. The CDR3 consists of 14 residues. CDR3: CASRFGSGANVLTF. Here the CDR3 DNA reads TGTGCCAGCAGGTTCGGCTCTGGGGCCAACGTCCTGACTTTC. The full variable domain, in which reference TRBV27 and TRBJ2-6 provide the parts outside the CDR3, is EAQVTQNPRYLITVTGKKLTVTCSQNMNHEYMSWYRQDPGLGLRQIYYSMNVEVTDKGDVPEGYKVSRKEKRNFPLILESPSPNQTSLYFCASRFGSGANVLTFGAGSRLTVL.

This rearrangement joins TRBV6-6 to TRBJ2-1; no firm D call. The CDR3 sequence is 16 residues long. Per the germline V gene, CDR1 is MNHNY and CDR2 is SVGAGI (reference sequence). Trimming shortened V by 0 bases and J by 2 bases, and 11 bases separated the two germline ends. The CDR3 is CASSYSTRLAYNEQFF. The CDR3 region has the DNA TGTGCCAGCAGTTACTCGACGAGGCTAGCCTACAATGAGCAGTTCTTC.

The rearrangement joins TRBV6-2 or TRBV6-3 to TRBJ1-1; D is ambiguous. Trimming pared 4 bases from V and 0 bases from J, leaving 15 bases between. Looked up from germline, CDR1 is MNHEY and CDR2 is SVGEGT. This CDR3 region has 16 residues. CDR3 protein: CASSWVPERLNTEAFF. CDR3 nucleotides: TGTGCCAGCAGTTGGGTTCCGGAAAGATTGAACACTGAAGCTTTCTTT.

This chain's CDR3 is CASSLVGGGEYLYEQYF. In DNA form, the CDR3 reads TGCGCCAGCAGCTTGGTTGGCGGGGGCGAATACCTCTACGAGCAGTACTTC. The chain joins TRBV5-1 to TRBJ2-7, with D perhaps TRBD2 (7 bases). The CDR3 has 17 amino acids. Looked up from germline, CDR1 is SGHRS and CDR2 is YFSETQ. V was pared by 0 bases and J by 3 bases, with 19 bases between.